This entry lists 6 T cell receptor beta chains sequenced from one sample in a study of shared clonotypes between healthy human individuals. The naive CD8 population came from CD45RO-negative cells selected for CCR7, without terminally differentiated effector memory CD45RA+ cells. Here immunoSEQ multiplex PCR was the method, and the copy in TCRdb shows in-frame clones only, minus some. The repertoire includes some 2,100,000 clones, roughly 91% of them detected once, and under 2% sits in the top ten. The sequenced sample consisted of naive CD8+ T cells from PBMCs. The receptors originated from a man between 18 and 35 years old in good health. Some clones in this sample may be carry-over from other donors' samples.

Turning to this clone: This same CDR3 is encoded by further DNA sequences in the sample. The genes are TRBV27 and TRBJ2-1; 10 bases map to TRBD2. CDR3 length equals 14 residues. The trim removed 5 bases at V and 4 bases at J, leaving 2 bases unmatched. CDR1 MNHEY and CDR2 SMNVEV come from the germline V gene (reference sequence). Here the CDR3 reads CASSGLAAYNEQFF. CDR3 sequence (DNA): TGTGCCAGCAGTGGACTAGCGGCTTACAATGAGCAGTTCTTC.

A note on this clone: At the DNA level, this CDR3 is encoded by other sequences in the same sample as well. This chain joins TRBV19 and TRBJ1-5; weak D call: TRBD1 (5 bases). Germline values: CDR1 LNHDA, CDR2 SQIVND (reference sequence). This CDR3 region has 14 residues. Trimming took 5 bases from V and 2 from J, leaving 10 bases between them. CDR3: CASSLRGGNQPQHF. For the CDR3, the DNA is TGTGCCAGTAGTTTAAGGGGAGGCAATCAGCCCCAGCATTTT.

This rearrangement joins TRBV19 to TRBJ1-5; D unresolved. The CDR3 is 13 amino acids. Germline CDR1 and CDR2: LNHDA and SQIVND (reference sequence). The ends were cut back, 7 bases at V and 3 bases at J, with 10 bases in the middle. The CDR3 reads CASMYGYNQPQHF. The CDR3 bases are TGTGCCAGTATGTACGGATACAATCAGCCCCAGCATTTT.

The chain joins TRBV27 to TRBJ1-1, with a tentative D call TRBD1 (5 bases). V dropped 1 base and J dropped 1 base, with 10 bases sitting between them. CDR1 is MNHEY, CDR2 SMNVEV, per germline (reference sequence). The CDR3 loop spans 15 amino acids. For the CDR3, the DNA is TGTGCCAGCAGTTTATGGGACGGAGGGAACACTGAAGCTTTCTTT. Residues: CASSLWDGGNTEAFF.

The chain joins TRBV28 to TRBJ1-5; D unresolved. Germline CDR1 is MDHEN and CDR2 is SYDVKM. Trimming pared 6 bases from V and 15 bases from J, leaving 18 bases between. The CDR3 extends over 12 amino acids. In DNA, the CDR3 is TGTGCCAGCAGCACCATTGGGCCCGATGGGCATTTT. Translation: CASSTIGPDGHF. Using reference TRBV28 and TRBJ1-5 for the parts outside the CDR3, the full variable domain is DVKVTQSSRYLVKRTGEKVFLECVQDMDHENMFWYRQDPGLGLRLIYFSYDVKMKEKGDIPEGYSVSREKKERFSLILESASTNQTSMYLCASSTIGPDGHFGDGTRLSIL.

The chain joins TRBV9 to TRBJ1-3; no clear D gene. The length of the CDR3 is 15 residues. The V gene's germline CDR1 is SGDLS and CDR2 YYNGEE. Trimming removed 3 bases at V and 2 bases at J, with 12 bases between. CDR3 sequence (DNA): TGTGCCAGCAGCGAGGGCCAGTACCCTGGAAACACCATATATTTT. Residues: CASSEGQYPGNTIYF.